The 9 T cell receptor beta chains in this list originate from one sample, sequenced in a study of cytomegalovirus exposure and HLA in healthy donors. Amplification used 60 Vbeta primers and 13 Jbeta primers. Profiled with immunoSEQ multiplex PCR; TCRdb holds only in-frame clones, not every one. There are 150,000 to 200,000 clones in the sample; 79% occur only once, and about 2.3% lies in the top ten. The sample taken for sequencing was PBMCs. These receptors were collected from a woman aged 45-59 years in good health and CMV-seronegative.

The CDR3 region is CASRPGTSSYEQYF. Here the CDR3 DNA reads TGTGCCAGCAGGCCCGGGACATCCTCCTACGAGCAGTACTTC. V is TRBV28 and J is TRBJ2-7; tentatively, D is TRBD1 (6 bases). This CDR3 is built from 14 residues. Germline CDR1 reads MDHEN; CDR2 reads SYDVKM. Deletions cut 6 bases from V and 0 bases from J, with 12 bases between. The full variable domain, its missing parts supplied by reference TRBV28 and TRBJ2-7, is DVKVTQSSRYLVKRTGEKVFLECVQDMDHENMFWYRQDPGLGLRLIYFSYDVKMKEKGDIPEGYSVSREKKERFSLILESASTNQTSMYLCASRPGTSSYEQYFGPGTRLTVT.

This clone was observed a single time. The rearrangement uses TRBV4-1 and TRBJ2-7, with 10 positions matching TRBD1. Germline CDR1 is MGHRA and CDR2 is YSYEKL. This CDR3 spans 15 amino acids. The V gene end was trimmed by 5 bases and the J gene end by 3 bases; junction bases not matched to a gene: 7. The CDR3 DNA is TGCGCCAGCAGCTTCCGACAGGGGGCTGGCTACGAGCAGTACTTC. Its protein is CASSFRQGAGYEQYF.

This chain connects TRBV19 to TRBJ1-1; weak D call: TRBD1 (5 bases). Trimming took 4 bases from V and 4 from J, leaving 19 bases between them. This CDR3 contains 16 residues. In germline, CDR1 is LNHDA, CDR2 SQIVND (reference sequence). CDR3 amino acids: CASSTKILRDLTEAFF. In DNA, the CDR3 is TGTGCCAGTAGTACCAAAATTCTCAGGGATCTCACTGAAGCTTTCTTT.

This clone was observed a handful of times. V gene TRBV6-1 combines with J gene TRBJ2-7; tentative D call: TRBD2 (5 bases). The CDR3 spans 15 residues. V was shortened by 0 bases and J by 5 bases, with 14 bases between the two germline ends. Germline lookup yields CDR1 MNHNS and CDR2 SASEGT. CDR3 amino acids: CASSEAGAAWDEQYF. Written as DNA, the CDR3 is TGTGCCAGCAGTGAAGCAGGAGCGGCGTGGGACGAGCAGTACTTC.

The rearrangement joins TRBV27 to TRBJ2-1; 10 bases fit TRBD1. The CDR3 covers 14 residues. Germline loops: CDR1 MNHEY, CDR2 SMNVEV (reference sequence). The J segment lost 3 bases and the V segment lost 6 bases, leaving 2 bases of the junction unmatched. The CDR3 DNA sequence: TGTGCCAGCAGGGACAGGGGGAACTACAATGAGCAGTTCTTC. Its translation: CASRDRGNYNEQFF.

The chain couples TRBV15 to TRBJ2-1; 7 positions match TRBD2. Per the germline V gene, CDR1 is LNHNV and CDR2 is YYDKDF (reference sequence). The CDR3 has 14 amino acids. Germline trimming cut 8 bases from V and 8 bases from J; bases unmatched to any gene: 12. The CDR3 region has the DNA TGTGCCACCCGGCCAGCGGGACCTCCTGATGAGCAGTTCTTC. Its protein product is CATRPAGPPDEQFF.

The chain uses TRBV27 and TRBJ2-7, with 9 bases matching TRBD2. Germline V gives CDR1 MNHEY, CDR2 SMNVEV (reference sequence). The CDR3 has 15 amino acids. J lost 3 bases, V lost 6 bases, and 9 bases had no gene match. CDR3: CASRPGLALLYEQYF. DNA for the CDR3: TGTGCCAGCAGACCGGGACTAGCCCTCCTCTACGAGCAGTACTTC.

V and J are TRBV7-9 and TRBJ2-1; 8 bases are shared with TRBD1. CDR3 size: 14 residues. V gave up 1 base and J gave up 8 bases; unmatched junction bases: 4. Germline V gives CDR1 SEHNR, CDR2 FQNEAQ (reference sequence). CDR3 amino acids: CASSLDRGRYEQFF. The CDR3 coding sequence is TGTGCCAGCAGCTTAGACAGGGGGAGGTATGAGCAGTTCTTC. The full variable domain, rest sourced from reference TRBV7-9 and TRBJ2-1, is DTGVSQNPRHKITKRGQNVTFRCDPISEHNRLYWYRQTLGQGPEFLTYFQNEAQLEKSRLLSDRFSAERPKGSFSTLEIQRTEQGDSAMYLCASSLDRGRYEQFFGPGTRLTVL.

The chain joins TRBV2 to TRBJ1-2, with 8 bases lining up with TRBD1. Germline values: CDR1 SNHLY, CDR2 FYNNEI. With V trimmed by 4 bases and J by 4 bases, 8 bases remained unmatched. The CDR3 is 15 residues long. This CDR3 reads CASSARTGRSYGYTF. Here the CDR3 DNA reads TGTGCCAGCAGTGCAAGGACAGGGCGAAGCTATGGCTACACCTTC.